Listed below are T cell receptor beta chains from one sample, sequenced in a study of T cell repertoires in cytomegalovirus infection. Each CDR3 protein gets one entry after TCRdb re-called the reads with MiXCR. The sample yields about 180,000 distinct CDR3 sequences, roughly 14% seen once. Material for sequencing was PBMCs. The receptor source for this set is a human donor in good health (CMV status not recorded). Some clones in this sample may be carry-over from other donors' samples. The CDR3 runs from the conserved cysteine through the conserved F or W. A D gene is named only where the DNA matches it firmly. Only part of the rows carry a size: once, few, many, or a class if the clone is expanded.

CDR3: CASIPGGSLRTGEQYF
DNA: TGTGCCAGCATTCCGGGAGGGTCTCTGAGGACGGGGGAGCAGTACTTC
J: TRBJ2-7
size: .
V: TRBV28
D: TRBD2

CDR3: CASGTWTGMNTEAFF
DNA: TGTGCTAGTGGTACCTGGACAGGGATGAACACTGAAGCTTTCTTT
J: TRBJ1-1
size: many
V: TRBV12-5
D: TRBD1

CDR3: CSVEVSVSEAFF
DNA: TGCAGCGTTGAAGTATCAGTATCTGAAGCTTTCTTT
J: TRBJ1-1
size: .
V: TRBV29-1
D: .

CDR3: CASSESWGYRKETQYF
DNA: TGTGCCAGCAGTGAAAGTTGGGGCTATAGGAAAGAGACCCAGTACTTC
J: TRBJ2-5
size: many
V: TRBV25-1
D: .

CDR3: CSARVQRGGANEKLFF
DNA: TGCAGTGCTAGAGTCCAAAGGGGAGGGGCTAATGAAAAACTGTTTTTT
J: TRBJ1-4
size: few
V: TRBV20-1
D: .

CDR3: CASTPSGLKNIQYF
DNA: TGTGCCAGCACCCCCAGCGGGTTGAAAAACATTCAGTACTTC
J: TRBJ2-4
size: few
V: TRBV6-2/TRBV6-3
D: .

CDR3: CSVGVRGEGTGELFF
DNA: TGCAGCGTTGGAGTTCGGGGGGAGGGGACCGGGGAGCTGTTTTTT
J: TRBJ2-2
size: many
V: TRBV29-1
D: TRBD2

CDR3: CASTMRDRGYEQYF
DNA: TGTGCCAGCACCATGCGGGACAGGGGATACGAGCAGTACTTC
J: TRBJ2-7
size: .
V: TRBV28
D: TRBD1

CDR3: CASSLISGGSYEQYF
DNA: TGTGCCAGCAGCTTAATTAGCGGCGGCTCCTACGAGCAGTACTTC
J: TRBJ2-7
size: many
V: TRBV7-9
D: .

CDR3: CASSPGLPWGEQFF
DNA: TGTGCCAGCAGCCCGGGACTACCTTGGGGTGAGCAGTTCTTC
J: TRBJ2-1
size: many
V: TRBV5-4
D: TRBD2

CDR3: CASRLQGFETDTQYF
DNA: TGTGCCAGCAGACTACAGGGTTTCGAGACAGATACGCAGTATTTT
J: TRBJ2-3
size: many
V: TRBV7-6
D: .

CDR3: CASSEVSLDQPQHF
DNA: TGTGCCAGCAGTGAAGTTAGTTTGGATCAGCCCCAGCATTTT
J: TRBJ1-5
size: many
V: TRBV6-1
D: .

CDR3: CASRPSGNDTGELFF
DNA: TGTGCCAGCAGACCCAGCGGGAATGACACCGGGGAGCTGTTTTTT
J: TRBJ2-2
size: few
V: TRBV7-9
D: TRBD2

CDR3: CSTYPGQGQNTEAFF
DNA: TGCAGTACGTACCCGGGACAGGGTCAGAACACTGAAGCTTTCTTT
J: TRBJ1-1
size: many
V: TRBV20-1
D: TRBD1

CDR3: CASTRTSGTDTQYF
DNA: TGTGCCAGCACCAGGACTAGCGGCACAGATACGCAGTATTTT
J: TRBJ2-3
size: .
V: TRBV6-6
D: TRBD2

CDR3: CSARGTGIPVTSSPLHF
DNA: TGCAGTGCTAGAGGGACAGGGATACCCGTGACCTCTTCACCCCTCCACTTT
J: TRBJ1-6
size: few
V: TRBV20-1
D: TRBD1

CDR3: CASSLRPSGSRERGTQYF
DNA: TGTGCCAGCAGCTTACGGCCTAGCGGGAGTCGGGAGCGGGGTACGCAGTATTTT
J: TRBJ2-3
size: .
V: TRBV7-2
D: TRBD2

CDR3: CASSRAGINLANTEAFF
DNA: TGTGCCAGTAGTAGGGCAGGGATAAACCTTGCGAACACTGAAGCTTTCTTT
J: TRBJ1-1
size: .
V: TRBV19
D: .

CDR3: CATSKQGASSYEQYF
DNA: TGTGCCACCAGCAAACAGGGGGCGAGCTCCTACGAGCAGTACTTC
J: TRBJ2-7
size: many
V: TRBV15
D: TRBD1

CDR3: CSVVLLGGGNIQYF
DNA: TGCAGCGTTGTCTTATTGGGAGGGGGAAACATTCAGTACTTC
J: TRBJ2-4
size: few
V: TRBV29-1
D: .

CDR3: CASRIGTSGRFNEQFF
DNA: TGTGCCAGCAGAATCGGGACTAGCGGGAGATTCAATGAGCAGTTCTTC
J: TRBJ2-1
size: many
V: TRBV28
D: TRBD2

CDR3: CASSNGRFSYEQYF
DNA: TGTGCCAGCAGTAACGGCAGGTTCTCCTACGAGCAGTACTTC
J: TRBJ2-7
size: .
V: TRBV27
D: .

CDR3: CASSSGAYNSPLHF
DNA: TGTGCCAGCAGCTCTGGCGCCTATAATTCACCCCTCCACTTT
J: TRBJ1-6
size: medium-sized
V: TRBV7-2
D: .

CDR3: CASSRTRGTGFYEQYF
DNA: TGTGCCAGCAGCCGAACCCGCGGGACAGGGTTCTACGAGCAGTACTTC
J: TRBJ2-7
size: many
V: TRBV6-5
D: TRBD1

CDR3: CASSFGLATSNEQFF
DNA: TGTGCCAGCAGCTTCGGACTAGCGACATCCAATGAGCAGTTCTTC
J: TRBJ2-1
size: .
V: TRBV28
D: TRBD2

CDR3: CASSFDRVSGNTIYF
DNA: TGTGCCAGCAGCTTCGACAGGGTCTCTGGAAACACCATATATTTT
J: TRBJ1-3
size: many
V: TRBV7-9
D: TRBD1

CDR3: CASSQPGSANYGYTF
DNA: TGTGCCAGCAGCCAGCCGGGATCAGCTAACTATGGCTACACCTTC
J: TRBJ1-2
size: few
V: TRBV14
D: .

CDR3: CASSLTGSDTQYF
DNA: TGTGCCAGCAGCCTGACAGGGTCGGATACGCAGTATTTT
J: TRBJ2-3
size: .
V: TRBV9
D: TRBD1

CDR3: CAITSSREGTDTQYF
DNA: TGTGCCATCACATCGAGCCGGGAAGGCACAGATACGCAGTATTTT
J: TRBJ2-3
size: many
V: TRBV10-3
D: .

CDR3: CASSLHSGPYGYTF
DNA: TGTGCCAGCAGTCTTCACAGTGGACCCTATGGCTACACCTTC
J: TRBJ1-2
size: many
V: TRBV7-2
D: .

CDR3: CASRSGTGLSEAFF
DNA: TGCGCCAGCAGGTCCGGGACAGGACTTTCTGAAGCTTTCTTT
J: TRBJ1-1
size: .
V: TRBV10-2
D: TRBD1

CDR3: CASSLVREFSGNTIYF
DNA: TGTGCCAGCAGCTTAGTTCGGGAATTCTCTGGAAACACCATATATTTT
J: TRBJ1-3
size: .
V: TRBV13
D: .

CDR3: CASSLIGGPEDTQYF
DNA: TGTGCCAGCAGCTTAATCGGGGGCCCGGAAGATACGCAGTATTTT
J: TRBJ2-3
size: many
V: TRBV7-3
D: .

CDR3: CASSTSVGELFF
DNA: TGTGCCAGCAGCACTAGTGTCGGGGAGCTGTTTTTT
J: TRBJ2-2
size: .
V: TRBV9
D: .

CDR3: CASSGATGTWGQPQHF
DNA: TGTGCCTCGTCTGGGGCCACCGGGACATGGGGTCAGCCCCAGCATTTT
J: TRBJ1-5
size: few
V: TRBV28
D: .

CDR3: CASSPSQGSYEQYF
DNA: TGTGCCAGCAGTCCATCACAGGGATCCTACGAGCAGTACTTC
J: TRBJ2-7
size: many
V: TRBV6-5
D: .

CDR3: CASSPGGSQPQHF
DNA: TGTGCCAGCAGCCCTGGGGGAAGCCAGCCCCAGCATTTT
J: TRBJ1-5
size: few
V: TRBV14
D: .

CDR3: CSVGGLDPEGDNEKLFF
DNA: TGCAGCGTTGGCGGACTCGATCCAGAAGGGGATAATGAAAAACTGTTTTTT
J: TRBJ1-4
size: .
V: TRBV29-1
D: .

CDR3: CASSPGAQPQHF
DNA: TGTGCCAGCAGTCCTGGCGCTCAGCCCCAGCATTTT
J: TRBJ1-5
size: .
V: TRBV12-3/TRBV12-4
D: .

CDR3: CASSTTGEGEQYF
DNA: TGTGCCAGCTCCACGACAGGGGAGGGGGAGCAGTACTTC
J: TRBJ2-7
size: .
V: TRBV3-1
D: .

CDR3: CASSLESSVYYEQYF
DNA: TGTGCCAGCAGCTTGGAGTCTTCCGTATACTACGAGCAGTACTTC
J: TRBJ2-7
size: many
V: TRBV5-5
D: .

CDR3: CASSYSGTGAYQETQYF
DNA: TGTGCCAGCAGTTACTCCGGGACAGGGGCTTACCAAGAGACCCAGTACTTC
J: TRBJ2-5
size: .
V: TRBV6-5
D: TRBD1

CDR3: CASSPDSNTEAFF
DNA: TGTGCCAGCAGCCCCGATTCGAACACTGAAGCTTTCTTT
J: TRBJ1-1
size: many
V: TRBV7-6
D: .

CDR3: CASSFPQGTEQYF
DNA: TGTGCCAGCAGCTTTCCACAGGGGACCGAGCAGTACTTC
J: TRBJ2-7
size: few
V: TRBV7-8
D: TRBD1

CDR3: CASSSSPGTGGEGNYGYTF
DNA: TGTGCCAGCAGCTCATCGCCTGGGACAGGGGGCGAAGGAAACTATGGCTACACCTTC
J: TRBJ1-2
size: many
V: TRBV28
D: TRBD1

CDR3: CSVVRGVGTEAFF
DNA: TGCAGCGTTGTTCGAGGGGTTGGGACTGAAGCTTTCTTT
J: TRBJ1-1
size: .
V: TRBV29-1
D: .